These 20 T cell receptor beta chains originate from one sample sequenced in a study of T cells in Graves' hyperthyroidism and ophthalmopathy. RNA transcripts yielded amplified TCR beta CDR3 regions. The primer set for the first-round RT-PCR of the TCR CDR3 was HTBI. Via MiXCR, TCRdb re-called the multiplex PCR reads, giving one row per CDR3 protein. The top ten hold about 50% of the sample, which has under 350,000 distinct CDR3 sequences, around 20% seen once. The sequenced material came from blood. The receptors originated from a woman aged 45-60 years with Graves' hyperthyroidism.

This clonotype has ten or more counts. The rearrangement joins TRBV5-7 to TRBJ2-3; 9 nucleotides align to TRBD1. Being an ORF, TRBV5-7 has a function that is uncertain. Trimming removed 4 bases from V and 1 base from J; junction bases left unmatched: 13. This CDR3 spans 18 amino acids. The CDR3: CASSPDRDRVSRTDTQYF. DNA of the CDR3: TGTGCCAGCAGCCCCGACCGGGACAGGGTTTCTCGCACAGATACGCAGTATTTT.

Ten or more counts support this clonotype. The CDR3 loop is CASSPQGGTYEQYF. The CDR3 region has the DNA TGTGCCAGCTCACCCCAGGGAGGAACCTACGAGCAGTACTTC. The gene calls are TRBV18 and TRBJ2-7, with TRBD2 as a possible D gene (6 bases). The CDR3 sequence is 14 residues long. CDR1 is KGHSH and CDR2 is LQKENI in the germline V gene. V lost 3 bases to trimming and J lost 2 bases, with 11 bases between them.

This clonotype was seen at least ten times. The CDR3 here is CSAWTSGGTSTDTQYF. CDR3 bases: TGCAGTGCATGGACTAGCGGGGGGACCAGCACAGATACGCAGTATTTT. This chain joins TRBV20-1 and TRBJ2-3, with 14 bases fitting TRBD2. Germline V CDR1 and CDR2: DFQATT, SNEGSKA (reference sequence). The CDR3 spans 16 residues. The V gene end was trimmed by 6 bases and the J gene end by 0 bases; junction bases not matched to a gene: 5.

This chain joins TRBV6-1 and TRBJ1-1; D gene unclear. Germline V gene sequence: CDR1 MNHNS, CDR2 SASEGT. Trimming left V 5 bases short and J 6 bases short, with 19 bases between. CDR3 size: 15 residues. The CDR3 sequence: CASSQKRVEMPEAFF. The CDR3 DNA sequence: TGTGCCAGCAGTCAGAAGCGGGTGGAGATGCCTGAAGCTTTCTTT.

This clonotype was picked up many times. This sequence joins TRBV11-2 and TRBJ2-3, with 9 bases aligning to TRBD1. Germline CDR1 reads SGHAT; CDR2 reads FQNNGV. V lost 4 bases, J lost 0 bases, and 8 bases stayed unmatched. There are 17 residues in the CDR3. The CDR3 loop is CASSSIDRGASTDTQYF. The CDR3 nucleotides are TGTGCCAGCAGCTCAATCGACAGGGGGGCGAGCACAGATACGCAGTATTTT.

The sample holds many counts of this clonotype. The chain is built from TRBV27 and TRBJ2-4; no firm D call. This CDR3 comprises 14 residues. V gave up 8 bases and J gave up 8 bases, with 19 bases separating them. Germline V CDR1 and CDR2: MNHEY, SMNVEV (reference sequence). The CDR3 spells CASSFGPRTDIQYF. The CDR3 DNA reads as TGTGCCAGCTCCTTCGGGCCTAGGACGGACATTCAGTACTTC.

This clonotype was seen ten or more times. The genes are TRBV5-1 and TRBJ2-3; no definite D call. V gave up 5 bases and J gave up 2 bases, with 12 bases separating them. Germline values: CDR1 SGHRS, CDR2 YFSETQ. The CDR3 consists of 14 residues. The CDR3: CASRAGRSTDTQYF. Here the CDR3 DNA reads TGCGCCAGCAGAGCCGGACGCTCCACAGATACGCAGTATTTT.

The sample holds many counts of this clonotype. The chain joins TRBV20-1 to TRBJ2-5; TRBD2 matches at 7 bases. CDR3 length: 15 amino acids. The ends lost 5 bases at V and 4 bases at J; junction bases unmatched: 13. The germline gives CDR1 DFQATT, CDR2 SNEGSKA (reference sequence). CDR3 in amino acids: CSAPRAGRAPETQYF. The CDR3 nucleotides read TGCAGTGCTCCCCGAGCGGGGAGAGCCCCAGAGACCCAGTACTTC.

This clonotype was picked up many times. This chain connects TRBV7-9 to TRBJ1-1; D is perhaps TRBD1 (5 bases). CDR3 length: 15 residues. Germline lookup yields CDR1 SEHNR and CDR2 FQNEAQ (reference sequence). The V and J ends lost 2 bases and 4 bases respectively, with 14 bases between them. The CDR3 region is CASSLMGTAGTEAFF. The CDR3 region has the DNA TGTGCCAGCAGCTTAATGGGGACTGCGGGCACTGAAGCTTTCTTT.

V and J are TRBV12-3 or TRBV12-4 and TRBJ2-5; 8 positions agree with TRBD2. This CDR3 region has 14 residues. The ends lost 6 bases at V and 1 base at J; junction bases unmatched: 4. The CDR3 DNA sequence: TGTGCCAGCAGGTCGCGGGGGGCCCAAGAGACCCAGTACTTC. This translates into CASRSRGAQETQYF.

The chain links TRBV4-1 to TRBJ2-2; perhaps TRBD2 as D (5 bases). This CDR3 has 18 residues. V lost 1 base and J 0 bases, leaving 15 bases between the germline ends. Per the germline V gene, CDR1 is MGHRA and CDR2 is YSYEKL. Here the CDR3 DNA reads TGCGCCAGCAGCCAAGTTGAGGGTGGGTTCGCGAACACCGGGGAGCTGTTTTTT. Translating it yields CASSQVEGGFANTGELFF.

V is TRBV4-2 and J is TRBJ1-2, with 8 bases lining up with TRBD1. CDR3 length: 17 amino acids. V lost 2 bases, J lost 2 bases, and 10 bases stayed unmatched. The germline V gene has CDR1 LGHNA and CDR2 YNFKEQ. The CDR3 loop reads CASSQKGTGGTNYGYTF. Written as DNA, the CDR3 is TGTGCCAGCAGCCAAAAAGGGACAGGCGGGACGAACTATGGCTACACCTTC.

This clonotype was picked up many times. V gene TRBV20-1 combines with J gene TRBJ2-3; TRBD2 is a possible D gene (6 bases). CDR3 size: 16 residues. CDR1 is DFQATT, CDR2 SNEGSKA, per germline (reference sequence). The V end lost 6 bases, the J end lost 3 bases, and 22 bases lay between the germline ends. As DNA, the CDR3 is TGCAGTGCCTCCCCCGAGGGGAGGAGACTTACAGATACGCAGTATTTT. This sequence encodes CSASPEGRRLTDTQYF.

This clonotype showed up just a few times. The chain carries TRBV15 and TRBJ2-1, with 10 bases matching TRBD2. J gave up 8 bases and V 3 bases, and 19 bases lay outside the gene matches. This CDR3 is 19 amino acids long. Germline V gene sequence: CDR1 LNHNV, CDR2 YYDKDF (reference sequence). CDR3 amino acids: CATSSEGAGGPPHTDEQFF. DNA for the CDR3: TGTGCCACCAGCAGCGAAGGAGCGGGAGGGCCCCCTCACACCGATGAGCAGTTCTTC.

This clonotype showed up many times. CDR3 DNA sequence: TGTGCCTGGAGTGTAGGGGGAGACGCTTTCTTT. Translating it yields CAWSVGGDAFF. The rearrangement links TRBV30 to TRBJ1-1; D perhaps matches TRBD1 (6 bases). Germline CDR1 and CDR2: GTSNPN and SVGIG (reference sequence). The CDR3 sequence is 11 residues long. Trimming took 0 bases from V and 11 from J, leaving 10 bases between them.

This chain links TRBV6-5 with TRBJ1-3; 8 bases are shared with TRBD1. The germline CDR1 and CDR2 sequences are MNHEY and SVGAGI. There are 16 residues in the CDR3. V was pared by 2 bases and J by 1 base, with 4 bases of the junction left unmatched. The CDR3 spells CASSYTDRGSGNTIYF. The CDR3 DNA reads as TGTGCCAGCAGTTACACTGACAGGGGATCTGGAAACACCATATATTTT.

This chain connects TRBV28 to TRBJ1-5; 7 bases are a match to TRBD1. Trimming removed 4 bases from V and 5 bases from J; junction bases left unmatched: 8. The CDR3 loop spans 15 amino acids. CDR1 is MDHEN, CDR2 SYDVKM, per germline. The CDR3 bases are TGTGCCAGCAGTTCCACAGGGGAACAGGATCAGCCCCAGCATTTT. It is translated as CASSSTGEQDQPQHF.

This clonotype was seen at least ten times. The genes are TRBV29-1 and TRBJ2-1, with D possibly matching TRBD1 (5 bases). Trimming stripped 7 bases from V and 4 bases from J, with 11 bases between. The CDR3 contains 12 residues. CDR1 is SQVTM and CDR2 is ANQGSEA in the germline V gene. CDR3 sequence reads: CSDTTVYNEQFF. Written as DNA, the CDR3 is TGCAGCGACACGACAGTATACAATGAGCAGTTCTTC.

This clonotype was seen ten or more times. The chain recombines TRBV6-1 with TRBJ2-1; TRBD1 might be the D (6 bases). The CDR3 totals 13 residues. From germline, CDR1 is MNHNS and CDR2 SASEGT. V was shortened by 5 bases and J by 4 bases, with 9 bases between the two germline ends. The CDR3 DNA follows: TGTGCCAGCAGTACAGGGAAATACAATGAGCAGTTCTTC. Translated, it gives CASSTGKYNEQFF.

This clonotype was seen more than once but under ten times. The V and J genes are TRBV4-1 and TRBJ2-2; no clear D. This CDR3 has 17 residues. Germline CDR1 reads MGHRA; CDR2 reads YSYEKL. Trimming took 3 bases from V and 4 from J, leaving 18 bases between them. CDR3 DNA: TGCGCCAGCAGCCATCGTCGTCTTGAGCTATTCACCGGGGAGCTGTTTTTT. It codes for CASSHRRLELFTGELFF.